This TCR beta chain came from a study of CD8 T cells in Susac syndrome. TEMRA cells were FACS-enriched, with CD8+ and CD4+ T cells isolated negatively. V gave up 1 base and J gave up 1 base, with 4 bases separating them. Germline CDR1 is MNHNS and CDR2 is SASEGT. The CDR3 is 13 residues long. After extraction with the RNeasy kit, roughly 0.45 to 1 ug of the RNA was reverse transcribed using random hexamers. TCRdb fed the immunoSEQ multiplex PCR reads into MiXCR, producing one record per CDR3 protein. The sample consists of approximately 180,000 distinct CDR3 sequences, almost 96% of them appearing once.

This TCR came from a human donor with multiple sclerosis. The J gene is TRBJ1-1, the V gene TRBV6-1; no clear D. Sequenced: CD4+ T cells from PBMCs. The CDR3 protein is CASSEDPNTEAFF. In nucleotides, the CDR3 is TGTGCCAGCAGTGAAGACCCGAACACTGAAGCTTTCTTT.